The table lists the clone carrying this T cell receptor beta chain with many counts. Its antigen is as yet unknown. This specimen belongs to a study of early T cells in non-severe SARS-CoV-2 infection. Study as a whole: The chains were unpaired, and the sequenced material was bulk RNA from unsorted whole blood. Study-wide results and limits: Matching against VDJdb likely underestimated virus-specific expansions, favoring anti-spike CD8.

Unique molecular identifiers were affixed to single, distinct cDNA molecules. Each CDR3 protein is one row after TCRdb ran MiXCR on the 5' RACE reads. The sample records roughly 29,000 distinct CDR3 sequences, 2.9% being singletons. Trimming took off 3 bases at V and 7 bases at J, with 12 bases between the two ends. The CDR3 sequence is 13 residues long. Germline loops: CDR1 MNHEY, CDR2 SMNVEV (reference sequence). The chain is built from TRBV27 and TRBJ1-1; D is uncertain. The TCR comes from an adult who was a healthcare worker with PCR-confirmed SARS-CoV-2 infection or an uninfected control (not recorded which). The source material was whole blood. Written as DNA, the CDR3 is TGTGCCAGCAGTTTTCGGTTGACGAATGAAGCTTTCTTT. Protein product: CASSFRLTNEAFF.